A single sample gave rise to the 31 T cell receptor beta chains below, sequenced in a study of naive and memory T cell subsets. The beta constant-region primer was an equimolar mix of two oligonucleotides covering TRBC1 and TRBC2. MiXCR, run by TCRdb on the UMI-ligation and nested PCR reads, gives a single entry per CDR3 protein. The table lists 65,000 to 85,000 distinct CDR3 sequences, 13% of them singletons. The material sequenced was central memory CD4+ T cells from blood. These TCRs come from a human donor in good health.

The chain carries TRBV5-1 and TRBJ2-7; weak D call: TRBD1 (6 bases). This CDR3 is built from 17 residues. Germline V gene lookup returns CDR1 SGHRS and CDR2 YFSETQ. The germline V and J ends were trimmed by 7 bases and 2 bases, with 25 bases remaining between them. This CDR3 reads CASCIGAGAAGTYEQYF. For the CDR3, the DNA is TGCGCCAGCTGTATAGGAGCAGGGGCCGCCGGGACCTACGAGCAGTACTTC.

CDR3 loop: CASRVTGTDNSPLHF. CDR3 bases: TGTGCCAGCAGGGTGACAGGGACGGACAATTCACCCCTCCACTTT. The V call is TRBV5-4, the J call TRBJ1-6; TRBD1 matches 7 bases. CDR3 length: 15 amino acids. With V trimmed by 5 bases and J by 7 bases, 9 bases remained unmatched. Per germline, CDR1 SGHNT and CDR2 YYREEE (reference sequence).

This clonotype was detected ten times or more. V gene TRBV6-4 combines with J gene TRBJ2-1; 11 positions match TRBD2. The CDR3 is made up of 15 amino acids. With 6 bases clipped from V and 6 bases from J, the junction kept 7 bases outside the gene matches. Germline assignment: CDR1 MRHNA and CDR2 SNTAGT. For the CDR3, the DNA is TGTGCCAGCAGCGAACCGGGACTAGCGGTCAATGAGCAGTTCTTC. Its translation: CASSEPGLAVNEQFF.

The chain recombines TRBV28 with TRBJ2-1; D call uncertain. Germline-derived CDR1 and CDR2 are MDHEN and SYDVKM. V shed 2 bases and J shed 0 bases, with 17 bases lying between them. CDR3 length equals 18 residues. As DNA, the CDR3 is TGTGCCAGCAGTTTACCCCCTGCCGCAGTCTTCTCCTACAATGAGCAGTTCTTC. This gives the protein CASSLPPAAVFSYNEQFF.

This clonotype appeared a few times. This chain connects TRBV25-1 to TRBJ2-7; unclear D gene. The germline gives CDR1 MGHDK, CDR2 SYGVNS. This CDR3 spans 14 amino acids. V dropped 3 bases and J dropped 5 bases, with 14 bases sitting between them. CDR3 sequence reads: CASSDASKIHEQYF. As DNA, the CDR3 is TGTGCCAGCAGTGATGCATCGAAGATCCACGAGCAGTACTTC.

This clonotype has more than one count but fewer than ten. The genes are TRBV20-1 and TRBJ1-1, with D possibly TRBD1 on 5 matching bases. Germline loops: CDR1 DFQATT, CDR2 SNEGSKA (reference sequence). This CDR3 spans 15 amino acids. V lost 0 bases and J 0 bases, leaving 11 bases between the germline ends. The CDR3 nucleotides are TGCAGTGCTAGAGATATGGCAGGGCTGAACACTGAAGCTTTCTTT. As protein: CSARDMAGLNTEAFF.

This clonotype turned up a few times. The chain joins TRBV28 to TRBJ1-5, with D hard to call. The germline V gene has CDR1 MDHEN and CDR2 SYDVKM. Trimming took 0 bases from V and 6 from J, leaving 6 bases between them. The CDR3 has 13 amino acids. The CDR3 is CASSLCIGQPQHF. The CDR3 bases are TGTGCCAGCAGTTTATGTATCGGTCAGCCCCAGCATTTT. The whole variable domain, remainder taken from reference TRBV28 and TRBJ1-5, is DVKVTQSSRYLVKRTGEKVFLECVQDMDHENMFWYRQDPGLGLRLIYFSYDVKMKEKGDIPEGYSVSREKKERFSLILESASTNQTSMYLCASSLCIGQPQHFGDGTRLSIL.

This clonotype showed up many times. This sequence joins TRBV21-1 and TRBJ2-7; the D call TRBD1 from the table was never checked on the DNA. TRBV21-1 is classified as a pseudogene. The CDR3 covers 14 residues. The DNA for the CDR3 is TGTGCCAGCAGCAAGACAGGGCAGAGTTACGAGCAGTACTTC. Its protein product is CASSKTGQSYEQYF.

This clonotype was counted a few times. CDR3 nucleotide sequence: TGTGCCAGCAGCTTAAAAATGGGGGATCAGGAGACCCAGTACTTC. Its protein is CASSLKMGDQETQYF. V usage is TRBV7-2 and J usage is TRBJ2-5; D possibly uses TRBD1 or TRBD2 (5 bases each). This CDR3 region has 15 residues. V was pared by 2 bases and J by 5 bases, with 15 bases between. Germline V CDR1 and CDR2: SGHTA, FQGNSA.

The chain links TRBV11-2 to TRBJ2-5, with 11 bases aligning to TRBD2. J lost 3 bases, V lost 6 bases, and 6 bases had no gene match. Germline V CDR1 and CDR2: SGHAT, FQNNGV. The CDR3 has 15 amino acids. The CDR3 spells CASRLAGGGKETQYF. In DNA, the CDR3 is TGTGCCAGCAGGCTAGCGGGGGGAGGTAAAGAGACCCAGTACTTC.

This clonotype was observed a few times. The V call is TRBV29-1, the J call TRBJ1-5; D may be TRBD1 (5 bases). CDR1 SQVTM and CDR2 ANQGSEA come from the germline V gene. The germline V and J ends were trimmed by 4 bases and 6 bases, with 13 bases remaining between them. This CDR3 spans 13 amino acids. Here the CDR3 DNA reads TGCAGCGTTGGGGGGGTTGAGGGTCAGCCCCAGCATTTT. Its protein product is CSVGGVEGQPQHF.

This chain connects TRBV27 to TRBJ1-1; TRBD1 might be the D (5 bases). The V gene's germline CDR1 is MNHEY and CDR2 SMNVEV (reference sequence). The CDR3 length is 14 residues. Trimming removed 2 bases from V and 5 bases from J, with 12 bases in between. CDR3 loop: CASSLKIGGTEAFF. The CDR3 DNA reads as TGTGCCAGCAGTTTAAAGATTGGGGGGACTGAAGCTTTCTTT.

This chain's CDR3 is CASSLVPSGRQETQYF. The CDR3 region has the DNA TGTGCCAGCAGCTTAGTGCCTAGCGGACGACAAGAGACCCAGTACTTC. The chain links TRBV7-9 to TRBJ2-5, with TRBD2 matching 7 bases. J gave up 2 bases and V 1 base, and 7 bases lay outside the gene matches. The CDR3 totals 16 residues. The germline V gene encodes CDR1 SEHNR and CDR2 FQNEAQ (reference sequence).

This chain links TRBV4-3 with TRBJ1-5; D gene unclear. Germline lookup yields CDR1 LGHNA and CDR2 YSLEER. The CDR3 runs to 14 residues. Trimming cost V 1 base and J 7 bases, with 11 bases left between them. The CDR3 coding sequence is TGCGCCAGCAGCCAAGGTACTGGTGGGCAGCCCCAGCATTTT. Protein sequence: CASSQGTGGQPQHF.

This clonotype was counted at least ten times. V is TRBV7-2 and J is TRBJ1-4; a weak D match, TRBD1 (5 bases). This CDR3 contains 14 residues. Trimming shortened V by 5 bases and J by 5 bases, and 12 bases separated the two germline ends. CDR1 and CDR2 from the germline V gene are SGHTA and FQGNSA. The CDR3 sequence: CASSPRQINEKLFF. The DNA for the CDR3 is TGTGCCAGCAGCCCCAGACAGATAAATGAAAAACTGTTTTTT.

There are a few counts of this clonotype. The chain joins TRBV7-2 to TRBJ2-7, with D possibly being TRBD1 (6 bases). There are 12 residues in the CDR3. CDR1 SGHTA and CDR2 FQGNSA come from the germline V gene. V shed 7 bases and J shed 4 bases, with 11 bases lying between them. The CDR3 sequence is CASTIQGYEQYF. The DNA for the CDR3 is TGTGCCAGCACCATACAGGGATACGAGCAGTACTTC. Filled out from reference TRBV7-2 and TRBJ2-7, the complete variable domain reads GAGVSQSPSNKVTEKGKDVELRCDPISGHTALYWYRQSLGQGLEFLIYFQGNSAPDKSGLPSDRFSAERTGGSVSTLTIQRTQQEDSAVYLCASTIQGYEQYFGPGTRLTVT.

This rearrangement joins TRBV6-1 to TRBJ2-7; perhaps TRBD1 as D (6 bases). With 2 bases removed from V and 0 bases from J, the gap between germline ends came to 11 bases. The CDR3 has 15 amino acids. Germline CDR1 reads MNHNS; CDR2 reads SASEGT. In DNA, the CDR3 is TGTGCCAGCAGTGAATCGCAGGGGCCCTCCTACGAGCAGTACTTC. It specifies CASSESQGPSYEQYF.

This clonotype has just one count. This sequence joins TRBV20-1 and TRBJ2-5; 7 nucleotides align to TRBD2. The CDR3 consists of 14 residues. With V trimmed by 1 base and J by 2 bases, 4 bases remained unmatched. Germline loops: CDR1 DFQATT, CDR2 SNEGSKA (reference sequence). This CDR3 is CSARVLAVQETQYF. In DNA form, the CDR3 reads TGCAGTGCTAGAGTGCTAGCGGTTCAAGAGACCCAGTACTTC.

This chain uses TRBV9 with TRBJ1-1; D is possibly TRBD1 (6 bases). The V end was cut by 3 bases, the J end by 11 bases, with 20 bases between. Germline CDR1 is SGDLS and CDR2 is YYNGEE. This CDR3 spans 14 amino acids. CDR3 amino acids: CASSDPPDSSQAFF. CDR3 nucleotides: TGTGCCAGCAGCGACCCTCCGGACAGCAGCCAGGCTTTCTTT.

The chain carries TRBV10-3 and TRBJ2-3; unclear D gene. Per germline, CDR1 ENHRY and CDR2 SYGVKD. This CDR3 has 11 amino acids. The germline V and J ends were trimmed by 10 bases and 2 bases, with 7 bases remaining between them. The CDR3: CATAITDTQYF. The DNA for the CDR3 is TGTGCCACCGCCATCACAGATACGCAGTATTTT.

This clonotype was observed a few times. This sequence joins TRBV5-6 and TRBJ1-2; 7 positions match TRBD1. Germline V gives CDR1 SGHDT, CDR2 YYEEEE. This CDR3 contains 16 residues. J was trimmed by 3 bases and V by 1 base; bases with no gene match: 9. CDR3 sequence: CASSLWDRRRYYGYTF. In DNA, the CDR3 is TGTGCCAGCAGCTTGTGGGACAGACGCCGGTACTATGGCTACACCTTC.

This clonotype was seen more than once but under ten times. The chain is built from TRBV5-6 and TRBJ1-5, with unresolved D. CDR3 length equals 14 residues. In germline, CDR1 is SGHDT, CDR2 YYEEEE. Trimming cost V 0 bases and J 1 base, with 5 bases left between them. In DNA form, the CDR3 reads TGTGCCAGCAGCTTGGAACGGAGCAATCAGCCCCAGCATTTT. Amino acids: CASSLERSNQPQHF. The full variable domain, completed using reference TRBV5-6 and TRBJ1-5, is DAGVTQSPTHLIKTRGQQVTLRCSPKSGHDTVSWYQQALGQGPQFIFQYYEEEERQRGNFPDRFSGHQFPNYSSELNVNALLLGDSALYLCASSLERSNQPQHFGDGTRLSIL.

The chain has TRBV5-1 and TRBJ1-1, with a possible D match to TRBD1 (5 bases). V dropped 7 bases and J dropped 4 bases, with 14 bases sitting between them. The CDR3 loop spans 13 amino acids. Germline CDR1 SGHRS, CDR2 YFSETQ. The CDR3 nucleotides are TGCGCCAGCCAGTGGGGGGGGGGCACTGAAGCTTTCTTT. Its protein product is CASQWGGGTEAFF. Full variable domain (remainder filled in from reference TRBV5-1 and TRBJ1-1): KAGVTQTPRYLIKTRGQQVTLSCSPISGHRSVSWYQQTPGQGLQFLFEYFSETQRNKGNFPGRFSGRQFSNSRSEMNVSTLELGDSALYLCASQWGGGTEAFFGQGTRLTVV.

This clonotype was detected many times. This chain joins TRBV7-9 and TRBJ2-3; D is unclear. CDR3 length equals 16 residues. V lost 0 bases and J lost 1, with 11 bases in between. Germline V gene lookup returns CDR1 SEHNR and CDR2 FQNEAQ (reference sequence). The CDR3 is CASSLALQQGTDTQYF. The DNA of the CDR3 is TGTGCCAGCAGCTTAGCGCTCCAGCAGGGCACAGATACGCAGTATTTT.

The DNA for the CDR3 is TGCGCCAGCAGCTTGGAGGACAGCACCTATGGCTACACCTTC. It encodes CASSLEDSTYGYTF. V and J are TRBV5-1 and TRBJ1-2, with a weak D call TRBD1 (6 bases). V lost 0 bases to trimming and J lost 4 bases, with 10 bases between them. CDR1 SGHRS and CDR2 YFSETQ come from the germline V gene. The length of the CDR3 is 14 residues.

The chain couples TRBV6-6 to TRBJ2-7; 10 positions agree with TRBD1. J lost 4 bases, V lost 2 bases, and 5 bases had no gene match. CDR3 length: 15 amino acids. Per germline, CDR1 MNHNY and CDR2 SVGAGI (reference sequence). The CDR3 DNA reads TGTGCCAGCAGTTACGCCGGGACAGGGGAGTACGAGCAGTACTTC. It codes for CASSYAGTGEYEQYF.

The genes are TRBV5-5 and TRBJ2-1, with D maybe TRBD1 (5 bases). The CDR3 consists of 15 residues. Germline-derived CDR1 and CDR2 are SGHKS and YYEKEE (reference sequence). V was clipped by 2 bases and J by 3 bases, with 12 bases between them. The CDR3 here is CASSLQASIYNEQFF. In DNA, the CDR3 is TGTGCCAGCAGCTTACAGGCATCAATCTACAATGAGCAGTTCTTC.

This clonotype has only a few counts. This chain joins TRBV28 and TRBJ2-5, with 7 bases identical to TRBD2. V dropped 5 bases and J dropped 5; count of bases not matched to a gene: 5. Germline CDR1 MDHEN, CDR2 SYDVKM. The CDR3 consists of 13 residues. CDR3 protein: CASSGGGRETQYF. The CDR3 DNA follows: TGTGCCAGCAGTGGGGGAGGGAGGGAGACCCAGTACTTC. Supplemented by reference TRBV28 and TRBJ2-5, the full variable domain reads DVKVTQSSRYLVKRTGEKVFLECVQDMDHENMFWYRQDPGLGLRLIYFSYDVKMKEKGDIPEGYSVSREKKERFSLILESASTNQTSMYLCASSGGGRETQYFGPGTRLLVL.

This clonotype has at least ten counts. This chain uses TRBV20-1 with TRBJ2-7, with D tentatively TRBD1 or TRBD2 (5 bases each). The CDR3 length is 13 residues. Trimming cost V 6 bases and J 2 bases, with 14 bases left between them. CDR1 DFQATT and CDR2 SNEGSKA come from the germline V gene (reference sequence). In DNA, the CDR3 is TGCAGTGCCGACCGGGACCCGACCTACGAGCAGTACTTC. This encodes CSADRDPTYEQYF.

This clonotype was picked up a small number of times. The CDR3 DNA reads as TGTGCCAGCAGCGGACGGGGCGGGGAGCTGTTTTTT. Its translation is CASSGRGGELFF. This chain uses TRBV11-3 with TRBJ2-2; a possible D gene is TRBD2 (5 bases). The CDR3 totals 12 residues. Germline values: CDR1 SGHNT, CDR2 YENEEA. V was pared by 5 bases and J by 7 bases, with 8 bases between.

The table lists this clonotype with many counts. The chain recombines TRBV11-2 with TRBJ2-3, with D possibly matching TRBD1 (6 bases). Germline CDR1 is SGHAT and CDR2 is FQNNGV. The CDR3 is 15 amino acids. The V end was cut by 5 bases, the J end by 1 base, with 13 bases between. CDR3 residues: CASSPQGKGTDTQYF. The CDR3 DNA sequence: TGTGCCAGCAGCCCACAGGGTAAGGGCACAGATACGCAGTATTTT.